The entry below describes one T cell receptor (beta chain). Its antigen remains unidentified. The V end lost 0 bases, the J end lost 8 bases, and 16 bases lay between the germline ends. Germline assignment: CDR1 MNHEY and CDR2 SVGAGI. The length of the CDR3 is 16 residues. The data are from a study of cytomegalovirus exposure and HLA in healthy donors. Findings and caveats of the study: In vitro experiments confirmed that a few CMV-associated chains were specific for CMV antigens.

Produced via immunoSEQ multiplex PCR; TCRdb's table is partial and in-frame only. The table shows roughly 120,000 clones, with about 93% occurring only once. The source is a woman aged 18-35 years in good health and CMV-seronegative. The sample taken for sequencing was PBMCs. The V and J genes are TRBV6-5 and TRBJ1-4, with D possibly matching TRBD1 (5 bases). The CDR3: CASSYSVSGIREKLFF. CDR3 nucleotide sequence: TGTGCCAGCAGTTACTCGGTCTCAGGGATTCGGGAAAAACTGTTTTTT.